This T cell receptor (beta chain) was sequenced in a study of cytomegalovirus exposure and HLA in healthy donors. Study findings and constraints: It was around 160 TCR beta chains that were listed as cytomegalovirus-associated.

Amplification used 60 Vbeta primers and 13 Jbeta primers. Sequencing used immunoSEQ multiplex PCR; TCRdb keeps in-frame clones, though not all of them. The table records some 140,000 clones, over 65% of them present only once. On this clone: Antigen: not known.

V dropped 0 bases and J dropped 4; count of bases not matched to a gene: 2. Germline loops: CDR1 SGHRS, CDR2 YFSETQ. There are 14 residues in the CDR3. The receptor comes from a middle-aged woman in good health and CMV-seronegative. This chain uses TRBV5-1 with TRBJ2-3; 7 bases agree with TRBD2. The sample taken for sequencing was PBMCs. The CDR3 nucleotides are TGCGCCAGCAGCTTGGCGCTAGCGGCAGATACGCAGTATTTT. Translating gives CASSLALAADTQYF.